One and the same sample provided the 20 T cell receptor beta chains below, sequenced in a study of T cells in women clearing cervical HPV infection. Sequencing was performed with immunoSEQ multiplex PCR; in TCRdb, only in-frame clones are kept and a portion is missing. This sample contains 46,000 or so clones. What was sequenced was blood buffy coat. The receptor source for this set is a woman aged 18-70 years with a cervical HPV16 infection that either progressed to CIN3+ or cleared (not recorded which).

Turning to this clone: The CDR3 is cut off 3 residues early in the read; its end comes from the germline J gene. This chain uses TRBV5-1 with TRBJ1-1, with TRBD1 identical over 8 bases. The CDR3 length is 15 residues. The germline gives CDR1 SGHRS, CDR2 YFSETQ. V shed 0 bases and J 3 bases; nucleotides not matched to a gene: 4. CDR3 DNA (partial): TGCGCCAGCAGCTTGGGGGACAGGAGATACACTGAA. Translation: CASSLGDRRYTE. The full CDR3 is CASSLGDRRYTEAFF. Filled out from reference TRBV5-1 and TRBJ1-1, the complete variable domain reads KAGVTQTPRYLIKTRGQQVTLSCSPISGHRSVSWYQQTPGQGLQFLFEYFSETQRNKGNFPGRFSGRQFSNSRSEMNVSTLELGDSALYLCASSLGDRRYTEAFFGQGTRLTVV.

A remark on this clone: The read is 3 residues too short to cover the CDR3 end, so that end is filled in from the germline J gene. This sequence joins TRBV2 and TRBJ2-7; TRBD1 aligns across 7 bases. Germline lookup yields CDR1 SNHLY and CDR2 FYNNEI. J lost 0 bases, V lost 5 bases, and 7 bases had no gene match. CDR3 length equals 15 residues. CDR3 bases read: TGTGCCAGCAGTTTGGACAGGACGAGCTCCTACGAG. Its protein product is CASSLDRTSSYE. The complete CDR3 reads CASSLDRTSSYEQYF.

As for this clone: The sequenced fragment ends 3 residues before the CDR3 boundary, so the rest is inferred from the germline J gene. This chain links TRBV18 with TRBJ1-1, with TRBD1 matching over 8 bases. Per the germline V gene, CDR1 is KGHSH and CDR2 is LQKENI. Unmatched junction bases numbered 2, after V lost 4 bases and J lost 1 base. The CDR3 extends over 14 amino acids. CDR3 loop: CASSLGQANTEAFF. The CDR3 bases that were read are TGTGCCAGCTCACTGGGACAGGCGAACACTGAA.

On this clone: The read comes to an end 3 residues before the CDR3 does, leaving the germline J gene to fill in the end. The V call is TRBV6-1, the J call TRBJ2-1; 10 bases agree with TRBD2. V was pared by 4 bases and J by 9 bases, with 9 bases of the junction left unmatched. The germline gives CDR1 MNHNS, CDR2 SASEGT. The CDR3 extends over 15 amino acids. CDR3 amino acids: CASSGPGTSVIEQFF. The CDR3 DNA, read in part, is TGTGCCAGCAGTGGTCCCGGGACTAGCGTTATTGAG.

As regards this clone: The read ends 3 residues before the CDR3 terminus; that terminus is restored from the germline J gene. V is TRBV7-2 and J is TRBJ2-7, with TRBD2 matching over 11 bases. Per the germline V gene, CDR1 is SGHTA and CDR2 is FQGNSA. The CDR3 is 15 residues long. V lost 5 bases to trimming and J lost 3 bases; unmatched junction nucleotides: 6. The covered CDR3 bases are TGTGCCAGCAGCACGGGACTAGCGGACCTCTACGAG. Its protein product is CASSTGLADLYE. The full CDR3 reads CASSTGLADLYEQYF.

Of note for this clone: The read ends 3 residues shy of where the CDR3 ends; the end is completed using the germline J gene. This sequence joins TRBV7-8 and TRBJ2-7; 7 bases match TRBD1. This CDR3 has 15 residues. V lost 5 bases, J lost 4 bases, and 11 bases stayed unmatched. CDR1 and CDR2 from the germline V gene are SGHVS and FQNEAQ. The DNA read from the CDR3 is TGTGCCAGCAGCAGCCAGACAGGGAATTTTTACGAG. Protein: CASSSQTGNFYE. The whole CDR3 sequence is CASSSQTGNFYEQYF.

Of note for this clone: The read ends 3 residues early relative to the CDR3; the germline J gene fills the gap. The rearrangement joins TRBV7-3 to TRBJ2-3; no firm D call. CDR1 is SGHTA, CDR2 FQGTGA, per germline. The CDR3 is made up of 14 amino acids. Deletions cut 5 bases from V and 4 bases from J, with 13 bases between. CDR3 region: CASSNMSGSDTQYF. The covered CDR3 bases are TGTGCCAGCAGCAACATGTCAGGATCAGATACG.

In regard to this clone: The CDR3 extends 3 residues past the end of the read, so its final part is completed from the germline J gene. V gene TRBV2 combines with J gene TRBJ2-2, with D possibly matching TRBD1 (6 bases). Germline CDR1 is SNHLY and CDR2 is FYNNEI. This CDR3 is 14 amino acids long. V lost 8 bases to trimming and J lost 5 bases, with 15 bases between them. This CDR3 reads CASGTGPRTGELFF. The part of the CDR3 DNA that was read is TGTGCCAGCGGAACAGGGCCAAGAACCGGGGAG.

CDR3 sequence: CAISGTGATNEKLFF. The DNA read from the CDR3 is TGTGCCATCAGTGGCACAGGGGCAACTAATGAAAAG. The gene calls are TRBV10-3 and TRBJ2-2, with 7 bases that match TRBD1. The CDR3 end falls 3 residues outside the read, so it is completed with the germline J gene. Germline V CDR1 and CDR2: ENHRY, SYGVKD. The CDR3 contains 15 residues.

Regarding this clone: The sequence runs out 3 residues before the end of the CDR3; the remainder is reconstructed from the germline J gene. The rearrangement links TRBV11-2 to TRBJ2-1; 8 bases line up with TRBD2. The length of the CDR3 is 15 residues. The V gene's germline CDR1 is SGHAT and CDR2 FQNNGV. The ends lost 1 base at V and 5 bases at J; junction bases unmatched: 4. CDR3 region: CASSLGGGKNNEQFF. CDR3 bases read: TGTGCCAGCAGCTTAGGCGGGGGGAAAAACAATGAG.

As concerns this clone: The read terminates 3 residues before the CDR3 end, so the remaining end is supplied by the germline J gene. The V and J genes are TRBV7-9 and TRBJ2-5; tentatively, D is TRBD2 (6 bases). CDR1 is SEHNR and CDR2 is FQNEAQ in the germline V gene (reference sequence). The CDR3 covers 14 residues. Trimming pared 3 bases from V and 5 bases from J, leaving 13 bases between. The sequenced CDR3 bases are TGTGCCAGCAGCTTCTTGGAGGGCTGGGAGACC. Its protein product is CASSFLEGWET. The CDR3 reads in full as CASSFLEGWETQYF.

On this clone: The read comes to an end 3 residues before the CDR3 does, leaving the germline J gene to fill in the end. The V and J genes are TRBV7-6 and TRBJ2-3; maybe TRBD2 (6 bases). V lost 5 bases to trimming and J lost 1 base, with 22 bases between them. The CDR3 is 18 residues long. The V gene's germline CDR1 is SGHVS and CDR2 FNYEAQ. The covered CDR3 bases are TGTGCCAGCAGCCCCCTACTCTTCCACGGGGAGGGCACAGATACG. It specifies CASSPLLFHGEGTDT. The full CDR3 is CASSPLLFHGEGTDTQYF.

With respect to this clone: Sequencing ends 3 residues short of the CDR3 end; the germline J gene provides the rest. V gene TRBV30 combines with J gene TRBJ1-1; 10 bases map to TRBD1. The CDR3 length is 12 residues. CDR1 and CDR2 (germline): GTSNPN, SVGIG (reference sequence). The CDR3 region is CAWGGQGVWAFF. Incomplete CDR3 DNA: TGTGCCTGGGGTGGACAGGGGGTATGG.

Details on this clone: The read ends 3 residues early relative to the CDR3; the germline J gene fills the gap. V usage is TRBV20-1 and J usage is TRBJ2-3; TRBD1 agrees at 12 bases. The V and J ends lost 0 bases and 3 bases, in that order; junction bases with no gene match: 13. CDR1 is DFQATT, CDR2 SNEGSKA, per germline (reference sequence). The CDR3 is 19 amino acids. CDR3 bases read: TGCAGTGCTAGAGATGGGACAGGGGGCGCTGGGATCGGGACAGATACG. This encodes CSARDGTGGAGIGTDT. The whole CDR3 sequence is CSARDGTGGAGIGTDTQYF.

As for this clone: The read stops 3 residues short of the end of the CDR3; the missing end is completed from the germline J gene. The chain employs TRBV14 and TRBJ1-1, with D unresolved. The CDR3 has 13 residues. V lost 4 bases to trimming and J lost 0 bases, with 6 bases between them. Germline V gene sequence: CDR1 SGHDN, CDR2 FVKESK. The DNA read from the CDR3 is TGTGCCAGCAGCCTTAATCTGAACACTGAA. Translating it yields CASSLNLNTE. The complete CDR3 sequence is CASSLNLNTEAFF.

Of note for this clone: The read ends 3 residues before the CDR3 terminus; that terminus is restored from the germline J gene. This sequence joins TRBV5-1 and TRBJ1-2; a weak D match, TRBD1 (5 bases). Germline values: CDR1 SGHRS, CDR2 YFSETQ. This CDR3 has 13 residues. V lost 0 bases and J lost 3, with 6 bases in between. Partial CDR3 DNA: TGCGCCAGCAGCTTGGGCAGGGACTATGGC. Translation gives CASSLGRDYG. The full CDR3 reads CASSLGRDYGYTF.

As concerns this clone: The CDR3 end lies 3 residues beyond the end of the read and is filled in from the germline J gene. V is TRBV2 and J is TRBJ2-5, with 8 bases that match TRBD2. The germline gives CDR1 SNHLY, CDR2 FYNNEI. V shed 6 bases and J 1 base; nucleotides not matched to a gene: 7. The CDR3 contains 15 residues. The DNA read from the CDR3 is TGTGCCAGCAGGGGCACTACTAGCGGCCAAGAGACC. Encoded protein: CASRGTTSGQET. The whole CDR3 sequence reads CASRGTTSGQETQYF.

As for this clone: The CDR3 extends 3 residues past the end of the read, so its final part is completed from the germline J gene. The rearrangement links TRBV7-9 to TRBJ1-5, with 7 bases matching TRBD1. Looked up from germline, CDR1 is SEHNR and CDR2 is FQNEAQ (reference sequence). Trimming took 4 bases from V and 0 from J; bases not matched to a gene: 3. The CDR3 is made up of 15 amino acids. The CDR3 loop is CASSWDSTSNQPQHF. CDR3 bases read: TGTGCCAGCAGCTGGGACAGTACTAGCAATCAGCCC.

Its frequency marks this clone as medium-sized (0.01 to 0.1%). The CDR3 end falls 3 residues outside the read, so it is completed with the germline J gene. This chain uses TRBV27 with TRBJ2-2; the match to TRBD2 covers 13 bases. Germline V lookup: CDR1 MNHEY, CDR2 SMNVEV (reference sequence). Losses at the gene ends were 0 bases for V and 7 bases for J; bases not matched to a gene: 8. This CDR3 has 18 amino acids. CDR3 DNA, as far as it was read: TGTGCCAGCAGTTTATCCTTTACTAGCGGGGGGGCAATCGGGGAG. Its translation is CASSLSFTSGGAIGE. The CDR3, in full, reads CASSLSFTSGGAIGELFF.

As for this clone: The CDR3 extends 3 residues past the end of the read, so its final part is completed from the germline J gene. The chain couples TRBV19 to TRBJ2-1, with D unclear. Trimming shortened V by 0 bases and J by 8 bases, and 17 bases separated the two germline ends. This CDR3 has 16 residues. Germline V gene data show CDR1 as LNHDA and CDR2 as SQIVND (reference sequence). CDR3 region: CASSIDASSSADEQFF. The sequenced CDR3 bases are TGTGCCAGTAGTATAGATGCCTCCTCCTCGGCGGATGAG.